This TCR beta chain came from a study of cytomegalovirus exposure and HLA in healthy donors. Study observations and caveats: Information on immune exposure was restricted to one variable (CMV serostatus). Upon later analysis, TCR association rates were observed to vary by HLA locus, being highest for DRB1 and lowest for HLA-C.

In regard to this clone: Its antigen is not known. Without the conserved terminal phenylalanine or tryptophan, this CDR3 likely stems from a read error. The DNA is omitted, as the CDR3 cannot be located on it reliably, and the CDR3 follows TCRdb's listing.

The CDR3 spans 15 amino acids, including both terminal residues. CDR1 and CDR2 from the germline V gene are MNHEY and SMNVEV (reference sequence). Both 60 Vbeta primers and 13 Jbeta primers went into the PCR. Sequenced by immunoSEQ multiplex PCR; TCRdb stores in-frame clones only, minus some. The sample records approximately 100,000 clones, about 75% being singletons. Healthy bone marrow donors made up the donors. At the time of sampling, donors were nominally healthy, though unrecorded immune exposures were likely. The TCR sequence derives from a man between 45 and 60 years old in good health and CMV-seronegative. The sequenced sample consisted of PBMCs. The V and J genes are TRBV27 and TRBJ1-1; the tabulated D call, TRBD1, remains unverified against the DNA. The CDR3: CASSLKTSHLSPGQE.